These 22 T cell receptor beta chains share one sample of origin, sequenced in a study of blood T cell repertoires in COVID-19. TCRdb keeps only in-frame clones here, not all; method: immunoSEQ multiplex PCR. The repertoire holds 100,000 or so clones, with approximately 81% as singletons. Sequenced input: peripheral blood. These receptors originate from a human donor in a cohort sampled during active COVID-19.

The chain recombines TRBV18 with TRBJ2-1, with TRBD1 identical over 7 bases. V was clipped by 4 bases and J by 4 bases; unmatched bases: 4. The CDR3 length is 14 residues. The germline V gene encodes CDR1 KGHSH and CDR2 LQKENI. CDR3: CASSLRGQYNEQFF. Written as DNA, the CDR3 is TGTGCCAGCTCACTAAGGGGGCAATACAATGAGCAGTTCTTC.

This rearrangement joins TRBV7-2 to TRBJ2-7, with 8 bases aligning to TRBD2. Trimming took 2 bases from V and 6 from J; bases not matched to a gene: 9. The length of the CDR3 is 15 residues. Germline CDR1 SGHTA, CDR2 FQGNSA. CDR3 sequence: CASSLLAGRPPEQYF. CDR3 DNA: TGTGCCAGCAGCTTATTAGCGGGGAGGCCCCCCGAGCAGTACTTC.

The J gene is TRBJ2-1, the V gene TRBV5-6; 8 bases fit TRBD2. The V and J ends lost 3 bases and 4 bases, in that order; junction bases with no gene match: 9. Looked up from germline, CDR1 is SGHDT and CDR2 is YYEEEE. The CDR3 has 16 amino acids. Here the CDR3 DNA reads TGTGCCAGCAGCTCGTGGTTCGGGGGGGATTACAATGAGCAGTTCTTC. As protein: CASSSWFGGDYNEQFF.

Concerning this clone itself: At the DNA level, this CDR3 is encoded by other sequences in the same sample as well. This chain links TRBV7-9 with TRBJ2-7; D is possibly TRBD2 (5 bases). Deletions cut 2 bases from V and 0 bases from J, with 14 bases between. CDR1 SEHNR and CDR2 FQNEAQ come from the germline V gene (reference sequence). The CDR3 consists of 16 residues. CDR3 sequence reads: CASSLLALGSSYEQYF. The CDR3 DNA is TGTGCCAGCAGCTTACTAGCTCTTGGCTCCTCCTACGAGCAGTACTTC.

The genes are TRBV7-6 and TRBJ2-5, with TRBD1 identical over 11 bases. The CDR3 loop spans 15 amino acids. After removal of 5 bases from V and 4 bases from J, the junction contained 6 bases not matched to a gene. Germline CDR1 reads SGHVS; CDR2 reads FNYEAQ. CDR3 in amino acids: CASSPGGQGGETQYF. In DNA form, the CDR3 reads TGTGCCAGCAGCCCCGGGGGACAGGGGGGAGAGACCCAGTACTTC.

This sequence joins TRBV12-3 or TRBV12-4 and TRBJ1-3; D uncertain. V lost 6 bases and J lost 7, with 7 bases in between. There are 11 residues in the CDR3. In nucleotides, the CDR3 is TGTGCCAGCAGCCCCGGGAACACCATATATTTT. It encodes CASSPGNTIYF.

The chain recombines TRBV29-1 with TRBJ1-1; the D gene is possibly TRBD1 (5 bases). This CDR3 is 13 amino acids long. Deletions cut 7 bases from V and 3 bases from J, with 15 bases between. Per the germline V gene, CDR1 is SQVTM and CDR2 is ANQGSEA. As DNA, the CDR3 is TGCAGCGCCGTGATACAGGCCTACACTGAAGCTTTCTTT. Its translation: CSAVIQAYTEAFF.

V and J are TRBV11-2 and TRBJ2-7; TRBD2 agrees at 8 bases. Per germline, CDR1 SGHAT and CDR2 FQNNGV. The CDR3 totals 16 residues. With 5 bases clipped from V and 4 bases from J, the junction kept 13 bases outside the gene matches. The CDR3 protein is CASSLSGQRETYEQYF. CDR3 coding DNA: TGTGCCAGCAGCCTTTCCGGACAGCGGGAGACATACGAGCAGTACTTC.

J is TRBJ1-4 and V is TRBV6-6; 7 positions agree with TRBD1. The V and J ends lost 6 bases and 3 bases, in that order; junction bases with no gene match: 4. The CDR3 consists of 14 residues. Germline V lookup: CDR1 MNHNY, CDR2 SVGAGI (reference sequence). The CDR3 DNA reads as TGTGCCAGCAGCCTCGGGACAGCTAATGAAAAACTGTTTTTT. Its protein product is CASSLGTANEKLFF.

The J gene is TRBJ1-4, the V gene TRBV3-1 (or the pseudogene TRBV3-2), with TRBD1 matching 10 bases. The CDR3 is 14 residues long. Germline trimming cut 4 bases from V and 8 bases from J; bases unmatched to any gene: 4. Germline CDR1 reads LGHDT; CDR2 reads YNNKEL (reference sequence). CDR3 protein: CASSRGTGEEKLFF. The CDR3, as DNA: TGTGCCAGCAGCCGCGGGACAGGGGAAGAAAAACTGTTTTTT.

This clone was seen just once. This rearrangement joins TRBV7-9 to TRBJ1-1; the D gene is possibly TRBD1 (6 bases). Germline-derived CDR1 and CDR2 are SEHNR and FQNEAQ (reference sequence). CDR3 length equals 15 residues. The germline V and J ends were trimmed by 5 bases and 0 bases, with 13 bases remaining between them. CDR3 DNA: TGTGCCAGCAGCATCCTAACAGGGATGAACACTGAAGCTTTCTTT. Translation: CASSILTGMNTEAFF.

With regard to this clone: Other DNA sequences in this sample translate to the same CDR3. The rearrangement links TRBV30 to TRBJ1-5, with TRBD1 as a possible D gene (6 bases). CDR1 is GTSNPN and CDR2 is SVGIG in the germline V gene (reference sequence). This CDR3 is built from 13 residues. Trimming removed 2 bases at V and 1 base at J, with 6 bases between. CDR3 coding DNA: TGTGCCTGGAGTAGGGGGAGCAATCAGCCCCAGCATTTT. Translation: CAWSRGSNQPQHF.

This chain connects TRBV27 to TRBJ2-1; TRBD2 matches 10 bases. This CDR3 contains 19 residues. J gave up 4 bases and V 6 bases, and 18 bases lay outside the gene matches. Germline loops: CDR1 MNHEY, CDR2 SMNVEV (reference sequence). The CDR3 spells CASSLMLAGAPRAYNEQFF. DNA for the CDR3: TGTGCCAGCAGCCTAATGCTAGCGGGAGCCCCGAGGGCATACAATGAGCAGTTCTTC.

J is TRBJ2-6 and V is TRBV27, with D unresolved. CDR3 length: 14 amino acids. The ends were cut back, 5 bases at V and 0 bases at J, with 5 bases in the middle. CDR1 and CDR2 (germline): MNHEY, SMNVEV (reference sequence). Written as DNA, the CDR3 is TGTGCCAGCAGTACGAGCTCTGGGGCCAACGTCCTGACTTTC. Translation gives CASSTSSGANVLTF.

This chain joins TRBV6-6 and TRBJ2-3; D gene uncertain. CDR3 length equals 15 residues. CDR1 and CDR2 (germline): MNHNY, SVGAGI (reference sequence). V was cut by 3 bases and J by 5 bases, with 15 bases left in between. Written as DNA, the CDR3 is TGTGCCAGCAGTTATCCACCTTCTGGGCAAGATACGCAGTATTTT. This sequence encodes CASSYPPSGQDTQYF.

The rearrangement links TRBV15 to TRBJ1-2; no firm D call. CDR3 length: 14 residues. CDR1 and CDR2 from the germline V gene are LNHNV and YYDKDF (reference sequence). With 0 bases removed from V and 7 bases from J, the gap between germline ends came to 12 bases. CDR3: CATSRDLLAPGYTF. The CDR3 bases are TGTGCCACCAGCAGAGATCTCTTGGCCCCTGGCTACACCTTC.

The chain uses TRBV6-5 and TRBJ1-2; 9 nucleotides agree with TRBD1. Germline lookup yields CDR1 MNHEY and CDR2 SVGAGI. V was pared by 5 bases and J by 6 bases, with 4 bases of the junction left unmatched. CDR3 length: 13 residues. The CDR3 sequence: CASSRDRAHGYTF. As DNA, the CDR3 is TGTGCCAGCAGTCGGGACAGGGCTCATGGCTACACCTTC.

CDR3 sequence (DNA): TGTGCCAGCAGCCAGCGGACTCCACACTATGGCTACACCTTC. This encodes CASSQRTPHYGYTF. The gene calls are TRBV4-2 and TRBJ1-2; D is unresolved. Looked up from germline, CDR1 is LGHNA and CDR2 is YNFKEQ. Trimming stripped 3 bases from V and 3 bases from J, with 11 bases between. The CDR3 consists of 14 residues.

The CDR3 DNA sequence: TGTGCCAGCAGCAAAGCGGACAGGGACGCTTTCTTT. Residues: CASSKADRDAFF. The chain has TRBV7-9 and TRBJ1-1; TRBD1 agrees at 8 bases. CDR1 is SEHNR and CDR2 is FQNEAQ in the germline V gene (reference sequence). This CDR3 has 12 residues. Germline trimming cut 5 bases from V and 11 bases from J; bases unmatched to any gene: 7.

This clone was counted a few times. J is TRBJ2-1 and V is TRBV30; 7 bases are a match to TRBD2. This CDR3 is 14 amino acids long. The junction had 9 bases not matched to a gene; V was cut back by 0 bases and J by 10 bases. Germline CDR1 GTSNPN, CDR2 SVGIG (reference sequence). The CDR3 coding sequence is TGTGCCTGGAGTGTATCCGGCGGGAGTCGGGAGCAGTTCTTC. Amino acid sequence: CAWSVSGGSREQFF.

This chain joins TRBV6-5 and TRBJ1-3; D is undetermined. V lost 0 bases and J lost 1, with 7 bases in between. The CDR3 is made up of 15 amino acids. Germline V gene data show CDR1 as MNHEY and CDR2 as SVGAGI. The CDR3, as DNA: TGTGCCAGCAGTTACTCGTACCAGTCTGGAAACACCATATATTTT. It translates to CASSYSYQSGNTIYF.

The rearrangement links TRBV4-1 to TRBJ1-1; TRBD1 matches 8 bases. Germline loops: CDR1 MGHRA, CDR2 YSYEKL. CDR3 length equals 16 residues. Trimming removed 8 bases from V and 1 base from J; junction bases left unmatched: 12. As DNA, the CDR3 is TGCGCCAGCGGCGCTCGACAGGGGCTGGGGAACACTGAAGCTTTCTTT. This sequence encodes CASGARQGLGNTEAFF.